These T cell receptor beta chains were read from a single sample in a study of cytomegalovirus exposure and HLA in healthy donors. The method was immunoSEQ multiplex PCR; TCRdb's version includes in-frame clones alone and lacks a portion of them. The sample holds some 140,000 clones, roughly 90% seen once. The specimen sequenced was PBMCs. Receptor source: a man aged 18-30 years in good health and CMV-seronegative. CDR3s include the opening cysteine and the closing phenylalanine or tryptophan. Each record gives: CDR3 length, J gene, V gene, CDR3 protein.

>19|TRBJ1-6|TRBV5-1
CASSLDARVGGPGNSPLHF
>14|TRBJ1-1|TRBV7-8
CASSADRGQAGAFF
>15|TRBJ1-3|TRBV4-1
CASSLDRRRGNTIYF
>14|TRBJ1-2|TRBV6-5
CASTDPTGAYGYTF
>13|TRBJ1-2|TRBV7-2
CASRPRDSYGYTF
>15|TRBJ2-7|TRBV11-2
CASSQGEANSYEQYF
>13|TRBJ2-7|TRBV6-1
CASSGYLFYEQYF
>14|TRBJ2-7|TRBV27
CASSLTGLSYEQYF
>18|TRBJ1-2|TRBV28
CASSTVGTGAPRAYGYTF
>15|TRBJ2-2|TRBV5-8
CASSLAGGYTGELFF
>11|TRBJ2-7|TRBV7-9
CASSFHYEQYF
>16|TRBJ1-1|TRBV18
CASSPLQDTQGTEAFF
>15|TRBJ2-1|TRBV13
CASSLTAGGYNEQFF
>11|TRBJ1-1|TRBV27
CASVENTEAFF
>15|TRBJ1-4|TRBV2
CASSEHLATNEKLFF
>16|TRBJ1-5|TRBV7-9
CASSLEIGQSNQPQHF
>16|TRBJ2-1|TRBV5-4
CASSTDSGREGNEQFF
>15|TRBJ2-3|TRBV6-1
CASSERSGSPDTQYF
>18|TRBJ2-6|TRBV19
CASSIVGRVASGANVLTF
>16|TRBJ2-7|TRBV6-6
CASSPPGTGGSYEQYF
>15|TRBJ2-7|TRBV9
CASSSGLADSYEQYF
>14|TRBJ1-1|TRBV19
CASSRMEGSAEAFF
>15|TRBJ1-5|TRBV6-6
CASSYGVQGYQPQHF
>11|TRBJ1-1|TRBV20-1
CSAEGGREAFF
>14|TRBJ1-1|TRBV2
CASMTVSDDTEAFF
>15|TRBJ2-3|TRBV27
CASSLTEESTDTQYF
>14|TRBJ1-2|TRBV7-9
CASSLVATNYGYTF
>16|TRBJ2-1|TRBV5-1
CASGQTGTENYNEQFF